A single sample gave rise to the 5 T cell receptor beta chains below, sequenced in a study of blood T cells in healthy people across ages. Next came a second PCR, run for roughly 6 to 11 cycles, which used a sample-barcoded 5' primer along with a J-beta primer mix. TCRdb re-called the 5' RACE reads through MiXCR, storing one row per CDR3 protein. The sample consists of fewer than 2 million distinct CDR3 sequences, around 40% of them appearing once. Material: blood. These receptors were collected from a human donor in good health.

About this clonotype: An end of the junction differs from the germline gene, which may be a read error. The chain uses TRBV24-1 and TRBJ1-5; D unresolved. The CDR3 is 13 amino acids. Germline loops: CDR1 KGHDR, CDR2 SFDVKD. The CDR3 spells CAASDSSGQPQHF. DNA for the CDR3: TGTGCCGCCAGTGATAGTTCCGGACAGCCCCAGCATTTT.

This clonotype appeared a few times. The genes are TRBV7-8 and TRBJ2-1; D is unclear. The CDR3 extends over 14 amino acids. V was cut by 2 bases and J by 4 bases, with 9 bases left in between. The germline V gene encodes CDR1 SGHVS and CDR2 FQNEAQ. The CDR3 sequence: CASSLRVAYNEQFF. CDR3 sequence (DNA): TGTGCCAGCAGCTTAAGAGTAGCTTACAATGAGCAGTTCTTC.

This clonotype appeared a few times. V and J are TRBV28 and TRBJ1-2; unclear D gene. In germline, CDR1 is MDHEN, CDR2 SYDVKM. Trimming removed 6 bases from V and 8 bases from J, with 19 bases in between. The CDR3 has 14 residues. The CDR3 protein is CASSSAGPSWGYTF. CDR3 coding DNA: TGTGCCAGCAGCTCTGCTGGACCATCCTGGGGCTACACCTTC.

The chain recombines TRBV2 with TRBJ1-4, with unresolved D. The CDR3 runs to 13 residues. V lost 4 bases, J lost 7 bases, and 10 bases lay in between. Germline values: CDR1 SNHLY, CDR2 FYNNEI. The DNA for the CDR3 is TGTGCCAGCAGTGTAGCGATCTCTGAAAAACTGTTTTTT. The encoded protein is CASSVAISEKLFF.

The V and J genes are TRBV3-1 and TRBJ1-1; D possibly corresponds to TRBD1 (5 bases). V lost 2 bases, J lost 6 bases, and 16 bases lay in between. The CDR3 has 15 amino acids. Germline V lookup: CDR1 LGHDT, CDR2 YNNKEL (reference sequence). The chain's CDR3 is CASSQRGSPDSEAFF. The CDR3 DNA sequence: TGTGCCAGCAGCCAACGGGGCTCACCGGACTCTGAAGCTTTCTTT.